This section outlines one T cell receptor beta chain sequence together with its context. The PCR used 60 Vbeta and 13 Jbeta primers. Using immunoSEQ multiplex PCR, the repertoire was profiled, and TCRdb retains in-frame clones only, with some absent. This repertoire shows 120,000 to 150,000 clones, around 78% found once; its top ten account for 5% to 7.5%. Healthy bone marrow donors made up the cohort. The source of the sample is a study of cytomegalovirus exposure and HLA in healthy donors. The germline V gene has CDR1 SNHLY and CDR2 FYNNEI. Trimming pared 0 bases from V and 5 bases from J, leaving 7 bases between. The CDR3 length is 14 residues.

Sample: PBMCs. This chain connects TRBV2 to TRBJ1-4; D is undetermined. The clonotype comes from a woman between 40 and 50 years old in good health and CMV-seropositive. For the CDR3, the DNA is TGTGCCAGCAGTGAAGCGGTACAGAATGAAAAACTGTTTTTT. Amino acids: CASSEAVQNEKLFF.